The 18 T cell receptor beta chains below all came from one sample that was sequenced in a study of T cells after yellow fever vaccination. TCRdb recomputed calls from the 5' RACE reads with MiXCR, one row per CDR3 protein. This sample yields about 330,000 distinct CDR3 sequences, of which around 7% are seen a single time; 15% to 20% belongs to the top ten. Specimen: PBMCs, collected about 41 days after the first yellow fever vaccination. The receptors here all came from a young man who received the YFV17D yellow fever vaccine.

There are many counts of this clonotype. The V call is TRBV5-1, the J call TRBJ2-1, with D perhaps TRBD2 (5 bases). Germline V CDR1 and CDR2: SGHRS, YFSETQ. The CDR3 sequence is 15 residues long. V was cut by 0 bases and J by 5 bases, with 12 bases left in between. The CDR3 region has the DNA TGCGCCAGCAGCTTGGCGGTCCTCGGGGACAATGAGCAGTTCTTC. Protein product: CASSLAVLGDNEQFF.

This clonotype has at least ten counts. This rearrangement joins TRBV6-1 to TRBJ2-1; 10 nucleotides match TRBD1. Germline V CDR1 and CDR2: MNHNS, SASEGT. The CDR3 loop spans 16 amino acids. V dropped 6 bases and J dropped 6; count of bases not matched to a gene: 11. CDR3 sequence: CASRITGTGVSNEQFF. CDR3 coding DNA: TGTGCCAGCAGAATAACCGGGACAGGGGTTTCCAATGAGCAGTTCTTC.

In its sample, this clonotype was seen a few times. The chain is built from TRBV7-2 and TRBJ1-1; 8 bases agree with TRBD1. The CDR3 is made up of 14 amino acids. Looked up from germline, CDR1 is SGHTA and CDR2 is FQGNSA. V shed 5 bases, J shed 4 bases, and the junction held 6 bases outside the gene matches. CDR3 loop: CASSPTGVATEAFF. CDR3 sequence (DNA): TGTGCCAGCAGCCCGACAGGGGTAGCCACTGAAGCTTTCTTT.

This clonotype was detected only a few times. The rearrangement uses TRBV7-2 and TRBJ2-1, with 7 bases matching TRBD1. V was pared by 5 bases and J by 8 bases, with 6 bases of the junction left unmatched. Germline V gene sequence: CDR1 SGHTA, CDR2 FQGNSA. CDR3 size: 13 residues. The CDR3 loop is CASSKTGWDEQFF. The CDR3 region has the DNA TGTGCCAGCAGCAAGACAGGGTGGGATGAGCAGTTCTTC.

The CDR3 DNA follows: TGTGCCAGGGGGGGCGGCGGCACCGGGGAGCTGTTTTTT. This sequence encodes CARGGGGTGELFF. The rearrangement joins TRBV19 to TRBJ2-2; D may match TRBD1 or TRBD2 (6 bases each). The CDR3 contains 13 residues. V was shortened by 9 bases and J by 4 bases, with 12 bases between the two germline ends. CDR1 and CDR2 from the germline V gene are LNHDA and SQIVND (reference sequence).

This clonotype was observed a handful of times. This chain joins TRBV2 and TRBJ2-1; 8 bases map to TRBD2. With V trimmed by 4 bases and J by 10 bases, 12 bases remained unmatched. CDR3 length equals 15 residues. CDR1 and CDR2 from the germline V gene are SNHLY and FYNNEI. CDR3 region: CASSVTAGVTREQFF. The CDR3 nucleotides are TGTGCCAGCAGTGTCACAGCGGGGGTAACTAGGGAGCAGTTCTTC.

Many counts were recorded for this clonotype. The J gene is TRBJ2-7, the V gene TRBV5-6, with unresolved D. V dropped 2 bases and J dropped 3 bases, with 6 bases sitting between them. Germline lookup yields CDR1 SGHDT and CDR2 YYEEEE. CDR3 length: 12 residues. The CDR3 region has the DNA TGTGCCAGCAGCTTAATAGTCTACGAGCAGTACGTC. The encoded protein is CASSLIVYEQYV.

The chain has TRBV5-1 and TRBJ1-2; a weak D match, TRBD1 (5 bases). Germline CDR1 and CDR2: SGHRS and YFSETQ. Between the trimmed V and J ends, which lost 0 bases and 14 bases, there was a span of 20 bases. This CDR3 region has 14 residues. The CDR3 region is CASSLESGPIRGTF. CDR3 nucleotide sequence: TGCGCCAGCAGCTTGGAGTCGGGACCGATAAGGGGTACCTTC. Full variable domain (remainder filled in from reference TRBV5-1 and TRBJ1-2): KAGVTQTPRYLIKTRGQQVTLSCSPISGHRSVSWYQQTPGQGLQFLFEYFSETQRNKGNFPGRFSGRQFSNSRSEMNVSTLELGDSALYLCASSLESGPIRGTFGSGTRLTVV.

The sample holds many counts of this clonotype. V and J are TRBV5-1 and TRBJ1-2, with D possibly being TRBD1 (5 bases). The CDR3 runs to 14 residues. V dropped 2 bases and J dropped 2 bases, with 10 bases sitting between them. The V gene's germline CDR1 is SGHRS and CDR2 YFSETQ. The CDR3 protein is CASSFRGENYGYTF. For the CDR3, the DNA is TGCGCCAGCAGCTTCCGGGGCGAGAACTATGGCTACACCTTC.

The chain is built from TRBV7-8 and TRBJ2-5, with 11 bases lining up with TRBD2. The germline CDR1 and CDR2 sequences are SGHVS and FQNEAQ. The V and J ends lost 5 bases and 4 bases, in that order; junction bases with no gene match: 12. The CDR3 is 17 residues long. This CDR3 is CASSPGLAGGPGETQYF. In nucleotides, the CDR3 is TGTGCCAGCAGCCCGGGGCTAGCGGGGGGCCCAGGAGAGACCCAGTACTTC.

The chain couples TRBV5-1 to TRBJ2-3; TRBD2 matches 12 bases. The V and J ends lost 0 bases and 7 bases, in that order; junction bases with no gene match: 0. The CDR3 spans 14 residues. From germline, CDR1 is SGHRS and CDR2 YFSETQ. The CDR3 loop is CASSLGTSGNTQYF. CDR3 bases: TGCGCCAGCAGCTTGGGGACTAGCGGGAATACGCAGTATTTT.

This clonotype has ten or more counts. The V and J genes are TRBV6-2 or TRBV6-3 and TRBJ2-7; no reliable D call. V dropped 4 bases and J dropped 5 bases, with 6 bases sitting between them. CDR3 size: 11 residues. Germline V CDR1 and CDR2: MNHEY, SVGEGT. In nucleotides, the CDR3 is TGTGCCAGCAGTTCCAGAGACGAGCAGTACTTC. Protein sequence: CASSSRDEQYF.

At least ten counts were recorded for this clonotype. Germline and junction disagree at one end, which may indicate a read error. V and J are TRBV3-1 and TRBJ2-1; TRBD2 matches at 7 bases. Germline assignment: CDR1 LGHDT and CDR2 YNNKEL (reference sequence). The CDR3 loop spans 14 amino acids. For the CDR3, the DNA is TGTGCCAGCAGCTTGACAGCTAGCGGTGATGAGAAGTTCTTC. Protein sequence: CASSLTASGDEKFF.

This chain connects TRBV5-5 to TRBJ2-7; a possible D gene is TRBD1 (6 bases). Germline assignment: CDR1 SGHKS and CDR2 YYEKEE (reference sequence). The CDR3 length is 15 residues. Trimming removed 4 bases at V and 2 bases at J, with 16 bases between. The CDR3 protein is CASSPRPDSTYEQYF. CDR3 in DNA: TGTGCCAGCAGCCCCCGCCCGGACAGCACCTACGAGCAGTACTTC.

There are a few counts of this clonotype. In nucleotides, the CDR3 is TGTGCCAGCAGCTTGCCCGGGGCGGCTAGTAATGAGCAGTTCTTC. It yields the protein CASSLPGAASNEQFF. This sequence joins TRBV5-4 and TRBJ2-1, with D perhaps given as TRBD1 or TRBD2 (5 bases each). Germline lookup yields CDR1 SGHNT and CDR2 YYREEE (reference sequence). The germline V and J ends were trimmed by 1 base and 7 bases, with 15 bases remaining between them. This CDR3 is 15 amino acids long.

The chain links TRBV5-1 to TRBJ1-1; possible D gene TRBD1, 5 bases. V was clipped by 7 bases and J by 4 bases, with 20 bases between them. The V gene's germline CDR1 is SGHRS and CDR2 YFSETQ. This CDR3 comprises 15 residues. The CDR3 loop is CASSRYGGSGTEAFF. CDR3 sequence (DNA): TGCGCCAGCTCCCGCTATGGGGGTAGCGGCACTGAAGCTTTCTTT.

This rearrangement joins TRBV6-2 or TRBV6-3 to TRBJ2-7, with a possible D match to TRBD1 (5 bases). Germline values: CDR1 MNHEY, CDR2 SVGEGT. Trimming removed 10 bases from V and 3 bases from J, with 10 bases in between. The length of the CDR3 is 11 residues. This CDR3 is CATGRVYEQYV. Here the CDR3 DNA reads TGTGCCACCGGCAGGGTCTACGAGCAGTACGTC.

V usage is TRBV14 and J usage is TRBJ2-7, with a weak D call TRBD1 (6 bases). From germline, CDR1 is SGHDN and CDR2 FVKESK. CDR3 length: 15 residues. V dropped 0 bases and J dropped 7 bases, with 16 bases sitting between them. CDR3 protein: CASSQEGRGPKEQYF. The CDR3 bases are TGTGCCAGCAGCCAAGAGGGCAGGGGCCCTAAGGAGCAGTACTTC.